These T cell receptor beta chains were read from a single sample in a study of cytomegalovirus exposure and HLA in healthy donors. Sequencing used immunoSEQ multiplex PCR; TCRdb keeps in-frame clones, though not all of them. The table includes around 150,000 clones, 55% to 75% detected once. The sample taken for sequencing was PBMCs. Receptors were obtained from an older woman in good health and CMV-seropositive. CDR3s include the opening cysteine and the closing phenylalanine or tryptophan. Each record gives: V gene, J gene, D gene, clone size, CDR3 DNA, CDR3 protein. D genes are given only for firm matches. Not every row has a clone size; where given, it reads once, few, many or a size class.

TRBV29-1	TRBJ2-5	.	.	TGCAGCGTTGGCCAGACACAAGAGACCCAGTACTTC	CSVGQTQETQYF
TRBV5-6	TRBJ2-7	TRBD1	.	TGTGCCAGCAGCTGGGGGGACAGGGCCTACGAGCAGTACTTC	CASSWGDRAYEQYF
TRBV4-1	TRBJ2-4	.	.	TGCGCCAGCAGCCAGCCCTTGGAGGGAGCCAAAAACATTCAGTACTTC	CASSQPLEGAKNIQYF
TRBV7-7	TRBJ2-1	TRBD2	.	TGTGCCAGCAGCTTAGCTAGCGGGTGGGATAATGAGCAGTTCTTC	CASSLASGWDNEQFF
TRBV19	TRBJ1-1	.	.	TGTGCCAGTAGTATAGTGGGGCGCTCAACCACTGAAGCTTTCTTT	CASSIVGRSTTEAFF
TRBV4-3	TRBJ2-3	.	.	TGCGCCAGCAGCCAAGTGTCCGGGGGGCGGGGCAGCACAGATACGCAGTATTTT	CASSQVSGGRGSTDTQYF
TRBV11-2	TRBJ1-3	.	once	TGTGCCAGCAGCTTAGTTACAGGGTCTGGAAACACCATATATTTT	CASSLVTGSGNTIYF
TRBV4-2	TRBJ2-5	.	few	TGTGCCAGCAGCCAAACCCCAGAAGAGACCCAGTACTTC	CASSQTPEETQYF
TRBV19	TRBJ2-6	TRBD1	once	TGTGCCAGTGGAGGGACAGGGGGGAGTGGGGCCAACGTCCTGACTTTC	CASGGTGGSGANVLTF
TRBV25-1	TRBJ1-5	.	many	TGTGCCAGCAGTGAAATAGACAGGCGACATAGCAATCAGCCCCAGCATTTT	CASSEIDRRHSNQPQHF
TRBV4-3	TRBJ2-5	TRBD2	.	TGCGCCAGCAGCGAGAGACTAGCGGGAGAAGGAGAGACCCAGTACTTC	CASSERLAGEGETQYF
TRBV5-1	TRBJ2-1	TRBD2	.	TGCGCCAGCAGCTTGAGTGTAGCGGGAGGGGACAATGAGCAGTTCTTC	CASSLSVAGGDNEQFF
TRBV4-2	TRBJ2-5	TRBD2	.	TGTGCCAGCAGCCAAGATCAGGGGACTAGCCTACGAGAGACCCAGTACTTC	CASSQDQGTSLRETQYF
TRBV7-2	TRBJ2-2	TRBD2	.	TGTGCCAGCAGCTTGAGCGGGAGCAGCACCGGGGAGCTGTTTTTT	CASSLSGSSTGELFF
TRBV4-1	TRBJ2-4	TRBD2	.	TGCGCCAGCAGCCAGCCGACTAGCGGGAGGGGGGAAAACATTCAGTACTTC	CASSQPTSGRGENIQYF
TRBV25-1	TRBJ2-2	TRBD1	.	TGTGCCAGCAGTCACCTCGGACAGGGGAACACCGGGGAGCTGTTTTTT	CASSHLGQGNTGELFF
TRBV9	TRBJ1-1	.	few	TGTGCCAGCAGCCCCCCGGGGGGTTCCACTGAAGCTTTCTTT	CASSPPGGSTEAFF
TRBV30	TRBJ2-7	.	.	TGTGCCTGGAGTGTAGGAGGGGCCTCCTACGAGCAGTACTTC	CAWSVGGASYEQYF
TRBV18	TRBJ1-5	.	few	TGTGCCAGCTCACCCGGGACACTGGCTAACAATCAGCCCCAGCATTTT	CASSPGTLANNQPQHF
TRBV7-9	TRBJ2-1	.	.	TGTGCCAGCAGCCTAATATCGGTTGAGCAGTTCTTC	CASSLISVEQFF
TRBV28	TRBJ2-5	.	.	TGTGCCAGCAGTCCGGGGACTTCCCAAGAGACCCAGTACTTC	CASSPGTSQETQYF
TRBV6-5	TRBJ1-1	.	medium-sized	TGTGCCAGCAGTTACGAAGCGAACACTGAAGCTTTCTTT	CASSYEANTEAFF
TRBV7-8	TRBJ2-3	TRBD2	once	TGTGCCAGCAGCTTAACGGCTAGCGGGTATGATACGCAGTATTTT	CASSLTASGYDTQYF
TRBV10-3	TRBJ2-7	TRBD1	.	TGTGCCATCAGTGCTCCCCCGGGGACAGGGCCCTACGAGCAGTACTTC	CAISAPPGTGPYEQYF
TRBV27	TRBJ2-1	.	few	TGTGCCAGCAGTTTAGGGGGGACCTACAATGAGCAGTTCTTC	CASSLGGTYNEQFF
TRBV19	TRBJ1-5	.	.	TGTGCCAGTAGAACAGGCGCCTATAGCAATCAGCCCCAGCATTTT	CASRTGAYSNQPQHF
TRBV28	TRBJ2-5	TRBD1	few	TGTGCCAGCAGTTTTATGGGACAGGGTAAAGAGACCCAGTACTTC	CASSFMGQGKETQYF
TRBV11-1	TRBJ2-3	TRBD2	.	TGTGCCAGCAGCTTAGAGCCGGCGGGAGTCACAGATACGCAGTATTTT	CASSLEPAGVTDTQYF
TRBV18	TRBJ2-7	TRBD2	once	TGTGCCAGCTCGCTTAGCGGGAGGCAGTACGAGCAGTACTTC	CASSLSGRQYEQYF
TRBV15	TRBJ2-5	.	.	TGTGCCACCAGCAGAGCCGGGACTTCCCAAGAGACCCAGTACTTC	CATSRAGTSQETQYF
TRBV11-3	TRBJ1-1	.	.	TGTGCCAGCAGCTCACGGGGCACTGAAGCTTTCTTT	CASSSRGTEAFF
TRBV28	TRBJ2-7	TRBD1	.	TGTGCCAGCAGCAAACTGGGTGACAGGGCCTACGAGCAGTACTTC	CASSKLGDRAYEQYF
TRBV4-3	TRBJ1-2	TRBD1	.	TGCGCCAGCAGCCCTAACCCGACAGGGGACGAAGGCTACACCTTC	CASSPNPTGDEGYTF
TRBV5-1	TRBJ2-6	.	.	TGCGCCAGCAGCTTGGTGGCAGGGCATGGGGCCAACGTCCTGACTTTC	CASSLVAGHGANVLTF